This TCR beta chain was sequenced in a study of cytomegalovirus exposure and HLA in healthy donors. Use of 60 Vbeta and 13 Jbeta primers characterized the PCR. Only in-frame clones appear in the TCRdb table, and some are missing; sequencing was by immunoSEQ multiplex PCR. The sample shows some 150,000 clones, about 78% of them seen only once. This clone has more than one count but fewer than ten. V was cut by 5 bases and J by 7 bases, with 12 bases left in between. Germline CDR1 is SEHNR and CDR2 is FQNEAQ (reference sequence). This CDR3 has 13 amino acids. The sequence was obtained from a man between 18 and 35 years old in good health and CMV-seronegative. This chain joins TRBV7-9 and TRBJ1-5; D not resolved. The sequenced sample was PBMCs. CDR3 region: CASSQLEGQPQHF. CDR3 in DNA: TGTGCCAGCAGCCAACTAGAGGGACAGCCCCAGCATTTT.